The clone carrying this TCR beta chain was picked up many times. Antigen unknown. CDR3 regions were amplified by Arm-PCR using iRepertoire HTBI primers to build TCR beta libraries. From the multiplex PCR reads, TCRdb called clonotypes with MiXCR, one entry per CDR3 protein. The table records roughly 510,000 distinct CDR3 sequences, around 16% of them present only once. Specified time point: newly diagnosed GD, antithyroid drugs for less than 3 months. PBMC-derived RNA was used for the TCR library. Graves' disease diagnoses followed American Thyroid Association guidelines. These data are taken from a study of regulatory T cells in long-lasting Graves disease. Study outcomes and limitations: Among samples with persistent disease, TRBV28, TRBJ1-2 and TRBJ2-5 were favored. Persistent Graves' patients showed less TCR diversity than newly diagnosed patients showed. Analysis covered peripheral blood alone, not thyroid tissue.

Germline V lookup: CDR1 SGHRS, CDR2 YFSETQ. The CDR3 is made up of 14 amino acids. Trimming pared 4 bases from V and 0 bases from J, leaving 9 bases between. This sample also belongs to another study, concerning T cells in Graves' hyperthyroidism and ophthalmopathy.

This TCR was recovered from a man between 18 and 29 years old with Graves disease. This specimen was peripheral blood mononuclear cells (PBMCs), taken at new diagnosis, from a patient treated with antithyroid drugs. The chain uses TRBV5-1 and TRBJ2-3, with a weak D call TRBD2 (5 bases). This CDR3 is CASSRLASTDTQYF. In DNA form, the CDR3 reads TGCGCCAGCAGCCGGCTAGCTAGCACAGATACGCAGTATTTT.